The subject of this entry is one T cell receptor beta chain. Its antigen is still unknown. This sample was taken from a study of blood T cells in healthy people across ages. General study findings and limits: Per million T cells, the diversity of TCR beta decreased roughly linearly as age advanced.

Primed by a sample-barcoded 5' primer and a J-beta primer mix, a second PCR proceeded for about 7 to 12 cycles. Paired-end reads containing CDR3 totaled no fewer than 2.5 million for each sample. TCRdb reprocessed the 5' RACE reads via MiXCR and lists one record per CDR3 protein. The data show 600,000 to 900,000 distinct CDR3 sequences, around a quarter seen once. Trimming removed 2 bases at V and 7 bases at J, with 14 bases between. The CDR3 is made up of 14 amino acids. Looked up from germline, CDR1 is SGHVS and CDR2 is FQNEAQ. The sample was also linked to a second study, of T cells of mothers and their children.

This sequence originates from a boy younger than 18 in good health. The chain employs TRBV7-8 and TRBJ2-5; the D is unclear. Sequenced sample: blood. The CDR3 reads CASSLPDEVVTQYF. CDR3 coding DNA: TGTGCCAGCAGCTTACCCGACGAAGTTGTGACCCAGTACTTC.